This is a list of T cell receptor beta chains from one sample in a study of cytotoxic CD8 clonotypes in ibrutinib-treated CLL. Only in-frame clones appear in the TCRdb table, and some are missing; sequencing was by immunoSEQ multiplex PCR. The sample holds 110,000 to 150,000 clones, about 78% seen once. The specimen was PBMCs, collected after 24 months of ibrutinib treatment. These receptor sequences come from a human donor with chronic lymphocytic leukemia. Both conserved end residues are part of each CDR3. The order of the fields is V gene, J gene, CDR3 protein.

TRBV5-1,TRBJ2-7,CASSPADRAFGEQYF
TRBV5-1,TRBJ2-5,CASSFRREETQYF
TRBV19,TRBJ2-5,CASSIGPGGGETQYF
TRBV9,TRBJ1-2,CASSVGEGADYGYTF
TRBV7-3,TRBJ2-2,CASSLIGRVGPGELFF
TRBV5-1,TRBJ2-1,CASSGLAGAGYNEQFF
TRBV4-2,TRBJ2-1,CASSQGPGGGNEQFF
TRBV6-5,TRBJ2-3,CASSRTGGADTQYF
TRBV27,TRBJ1-4,CASSLNRGEKLFF
TRBV6-1,TRBJ1-1,CASSEGNLNTEAFF
TRBV27,TRBJ1-5,CASSLRGSSNQPQHF
TRBV30,TRBJ1-1,CAWSGSIDFDTEAFF
TRBV29-1,TRBJ2-5,CSVSGQGGETQYF
TRBV6-6,TRBJ1-5,CASSYPSGGGQPQHF
TRBV5-1,TRBJ2-7,CASSPRDSSYEQYF